The clone carrying this TCR beta chain came up a few times. The germline V gene has CDR1 SGHTA and CDR2 FQGNSA. CDR3 length: 15 amino acids. Germline trimming cut 1 base from V and 7 bases from J; bases unmatched to any gene: 8. This entry belongs to a study of cytomegalovirus exposure and HLA in healthy donors. The PCR made use of 60 Vbeta and 13 Jbeta primers. Sequenced by immunoSEQ multiplex PCR; TCRdb stores in-frame clones only, minus some. The sample records about 130,000 clones, over 70% being singletons. The clonotype comes from a young man in good health and CMV-seropositive. The V and J genes are TRBV7-2 and TRBJ1-1; 8 bases are a match to TRBD1. Sequenced material: PBMCs. In DNA, the CDR3 is TGTGCCAGCAGCTTAGTGTCCAGGGGGCGCGGTGAAGCTTTCTTT. This sequence encodes CASSLVSRGRGEAFF.